One and the same sample provided the 26 T cell receptor beta chains below, sequenced in a study of CD8 T cells in Susac syndrome. RNA amounts of roughly 0.45 to 1 ug underwent reverse transcription with random hexamers. In TCRdb, the immunoSEQ multiplex PCR reads were re-called with MiXCR into one record per CDR3 protein. The sample includes approximately 210,000 distinct CDR3 sequences, about 95% seen only once; the top ten take 0.095%. The material sequenced was CD4+ T cells from PBMCs. The source is a human donor with multiple sclerosis.

V gene TRBV3-1 combines with J gene TRBJ1-2; tentatively, D is TRBD1 (6 bases). CDR1 and CDR2 from the germline V gene are LGHDT and YNNKEL (reference sequence). This CDR3 has 15 amino acids. Trimming left V 4 bases short and J 8 bases short, with 20 bases between. In DNA form, the CDR3 reads TGTGCCAGCAGCCCAACACCACAGGGTTTATTGGGCTACACCTTC. Protein: CASSPTPQGLLGYTF.

The chain is built from TRBV16 and TRBJ1-5; D gene unclear. Germline V lookup: CDR1 KGHSY, CDR2 FQNENV. CDR3 size: 15 residues. V gave up 0 bases and J gave up 1 base, with 7 bases separating them. The CDR3 DNA reads as TGTGCCAGCAGCCAATCATCTGGGAGCAATCAGCCCCAGCATTTT. It yields the protein CASSQSSGSNQPQHF.

The V and J genes are TRBV2 and TRBJ2-7, with TRBD2 identical over 8 bases. The J segment lost 2 bases and the V segment lost 5 bases, leaving 5 bases of the junction unmatched. CDR1 and CDR2 from the germline V gene are SNHLY and FYNNEI. This CDR3 has 14 amino acids. CDR3 coding DNA: TGTGCCAGCAGTCGGGGGGGGGACCCCTACGAGCAGTACTTC. Encoded protein: CASSRGGDPYEQYF.

V usage is TRBV20-1 and J usage is TRBJ2-3, with TRBD2 matching over 9 bases. V shed 3 bases and J 6 bases; nucleotides not matched to a gene: 13. Germline V gene data show CDR1 as DFQATT and CDR2 as SNEGSKA (reference sequence). The CDR3 runs to 16 residues. For the CDR3, the DNA is TGCAGTGCTAGTAGGGGACTAGCCTTCATCGCGGATACGCAGTATTTT. Its protein is CSASRGLAFIADTQYF.

The chain uses TRBV21-1 and TRBJ2-7. TRBV21-1 is a known pseudogene. The CDR3 totals 17 residues. DNA for the CDR3: TGTGCCAGCAGCAAAGCAAATGGTCGCGGGAGTTGCAACGAGCAGTACTTC. This codes for CASSKANGRGSCNEQYF.

Concerning this clonotype: A much larger clonotype is one base distant, so this may be a read error. The V and J genes are TRBV12-3 or TRBV12-4 and TRBJ2-7; D might be TRBD1 (6 bases). The ends were cut back, 5 bases at V and 3 bases at J, with 8 bases in the middle. CDR3 length equals 12 residues. This chain's CDR3 is CASSRDIYEQYF. The CDR3, as DNA: TGTGCCAGCAGTCGGGACATCTACGAGCAGTACTTC.

This chain connects TRBV20-1 to TRBJ1-5; weak D call: TRBD1 (5 bases). There are 13 residues in the CDR3. Germline-derived CDR1 and CDR2 are DFQATT and SNEGSKA (reference sequence). Between the trimmed V and J ends, which lost 1 base and 6 bases, there was a span of 10 bases. CDR3 sequence: CSARGAGTQPQHF. CDR3 in DNA: TGCAGTGCTAGAGGGGCAGGGACTCAGCCCCAGCATTTT.

V and J are TRBV23-1 and TRBJ1-2; maybe TRBD1 (5 bases). TRBV23-1 is reported as an ORF; its role is uncertain. CDR3 length: 15 residues. V was cut by 3 bases and J by 7 bases, with 18 bases left in between. CDR3 region: CASSQKAPTRGGYTF. The CDR3 region has the DNA TGCGCCAGCAGTCAGAAGGCTCCGACGAGGGGTGGCTACACCTTC.

The chain recombines TRBV20-1 with TRBJ2-2, with 8 bases aligning to TRBD1. With V trimmed by 6 bases and J by 7 bases, 4 bases remained unmatched. The CDR3 length is 12 residues. Per germline, CDR1 DFQATT and CDR2 SNEGSKA (reference sequence). CDR3 nucleotide sequence: TGCAGTGCCAGACAGGGGTTCGGGGAGCTGTTTTTT. Its translation is CSARQGFGELFF.

The rearrangement uses TRBV12-3 or TRBV12-4 and TRBJ1-6; D is ambiguous. This CDR3 has 15 amino acids. V was pared by 5 bases and J by 0 bases, with 8 bases between. The CDR3 DNA reads TGTGCCAGCAGTAAGTACAGCTCCTATAATTCACCCCTCCACTTT. It yields the protein CASSKYSSYNSPLHF.

V and J are TRBV20-1 and TRBJ1-2; D is unclear. The CDR3 has 13 amino acids. With 0 bases removed from V and 4 bases from J, the gap between germline ends came to 9 bases. From germline, CDR1 is DFQATT and CDR2 SNEGSKA (reference sequence). In DNA form, the CDR3 reads TGCAGTGCTAGAGAATCCGGATCCTATGGCTACACCTTC. Its translation is CSARESGSYGYTF.

The V call is TRBV5-1, the J call TRBJ2-1, with 11 bases matching TRBD2. Germline V CDR1 and CDR2: SGHRS, YFSETQ. This CDR3 is built from 15 residues. Unmatched junction bases numbered 2, after V lost 4 bases and J lost 2 bases. CDR3 bases: TGCGCCAGCAGCCTTAGCGGGGGGGCCTACAATGAGCAGTTCTTC. Its translation: CASSLSGGAYNEQFF. Based on the CDR3 plus reference TRBV5-1 and TRBJ2-1, the full variable domain is KAGVTQTPRYLIKTRGQQVTLSCSPISGHRSVSWYQQTPGQGLQFLFEYFSETQRNKGNFPGRFSGRQFSNSRSEMNVSTLELGDSALYLCASSLSGGAYNEQFFGPGTRLTVL.

The CDR3 region is CASSSSSAPPINEQFF. CDR3 in DNA: TGTGCCAGCAGTTCCTCGAGCGCCCCTCCGATTAATGAGCAGTTCTTC. This chain uses TRBV27 with TRBJ2-1; D gene ambiguous. Germline CDR1 MNHEY, CDR2 SMNVEV (reference sequence). V was cut by 4 bases and J by 7 bases, with 20 bases left in between. This CDR3 has 16 residues.

V gene TRBV2 combines with J gene TRBJ2-5; 7 nucleotides match TRBD1. J gave up 5 bases and V 6 bases, and 12 bases lay outside the gene matches. The length of the CDR3 is 15 residues. Looked up from germline, CDR1 is SNHLY and CDR2 is FYNNEI. CDR3 DNA sequence: TGTGCCAGCAGCCAGGGACAGAAAATAGGGGAGACCCAGTACTTC. Residues: CASSQGQKIGETQYF.

CDR3 protein: CASSQDMGLANYGYTF. For the CDR3, the DNA is TGTGCCAGCAGCCAAGATATGGGGCTAGCTAACTATGGCTACACCTTC. The rearrangement uses TRBV3-1 and TRBJ1-2; TRBD1 is a possible D gene (5 bases). The CDR3 length is 16 residues. V was pared by 0 bases and J by 0 bases, with 11 bases between. CDR1 LGHDT and CDR2 YNNKEL come from the germline V gene (reference sequence).

This chain connects TRBV7-2 to TRBJ1-1; weak D call: TRBD1 (5 bases). The CDR3 contains 12 residues. Trimming pared 1 base from V and 6 bases from J, leaving 6 bases between. Germline CDR1 and CDR2: SGHTA and FQGNSA. CDR3 loop: CASSLVQAEAFF. The CDR3 bases are TGTGCCAGCAGCTTAGTACAGGCTGAAGCTTTCTTT.

V gene TRBV9 combines with J gene TRBJ1-2; 8 nucleotides line up with TRBD1. The CDR3 runs 14 residues. V gave up 5 bases and J gave up 0 bases; unmatched junction bases: 3. Germline V gene data show CDR1 as SGDLS and CDR2 as YYNGEE. The chain's CDR3 is CASRGQGPNYGYTF. In DNA, the CDR3 is TGTGCCAGCAGAGGACAGGGACCTAACTATGGCTACACCTTC.

The chain has TRBV20-1 and TRBJ2-3, with 12 positions matching TRBD2. V lost 6 bases, J lost 7 bases, and 8 bases stayed unmatched. CDR1 is DFQATT and CDR2 is SNEGSKA in the germline V gene (reference sequence). CDR3 length: 14 residues. In DNA form, the CDR3 reads TGCAGTGCCCCACCGGGACTAGCGGGTCATACGCAGTATTTT. Its protein product is CSAPPGLAGHTQYF.

CDR3 sequence reads: CATSPQRGVAISSYNEQFF. CDR3 DNA: TGTGCCACCAGCCCGCAAAGAGGAGTAGCGATCAGCTCCTACAATGAGCAGTTCTTC. The V call is TRBV15, the J call TRBJ2-1; possibly TRBD2 for D (5 bases). The V gene lost 5 bases and the J gene lost 0 bases, with 23 bases spanning the gap. Per germline, CDR1 LNHNV and CDR2 YYDKDF (reference sequence). CDR3 length equals 19 residues.

The chain couples TRBV29-1 to TRBJ2-4; the match to TRBD1 covers 7 bases. This CDR3 region has 14 residues. V shed 7 bases, J shed 5 bases, and the junction held 11 bases outside the gene matches. The V gene's germline CDR1 is SQVTM and CDR2 ANQGSEA. CDR3 in DNA: TGCAGCGGATCACAGGGGCTTTTGGAAAACATTCAGTACTTC. Encoded protein: CSGSQGLLENIQYF.

The CDR3 DNA reads as TGTGCCAGCAGCAAGGACAGGGTGGCTGGAAACACCATATATTTT. It codes for CASSKDRVAGNTIYF. This chain connects TRBV21-1 to TRBJ1-3; the table names TRBD1, a call not compared with the DNA. TRBV21-1 is reported as a pseudogene. This CDR3 comprises 15 residues.

This sequence joins TRBV3-1 and TRBJ2-2, with a weak D call TRBD2 (6 bases). Germline-derived CDR1 and CDR2 are LGHDT and YNNKEL (reference sequence). The CDR3 is 15 residues long. V was clipped by 4 bases and J by 9 bases, with 18 bases between them. The CDR3 loop is CASSRPPGVRWELFF. CDR3 DNA: TGTGCCAGCAGCCGTCCTCCGGGGGTCCGTTGGGAGCTGTTTTTT.

V and J are TRBV12-3 or TRBV12-4 and TRBJ2-1, with 11 bases identical to TRBD2. The length of the CDR3 is 16 residues. V trimming: 3 bases; J trimming: 7 bases; junction bases outside the gene matches: 8. The CDR3 protein is CASSFVAGGPPNEQFF. The CDR3 nucleotides are TGTGCCAGCAGTTTTGTAGCGGGAGGGCCTCCGAATGAGCAGTTCTTC.

As regards this clonotype: One junction end does not reproduce the germline sequence, and a read error may be involved. The chain has TRBV29-1 and TRBJ1-3; no firm D call. CDR1 and CDR2 from the germline V gene are SQVTM and ANQGSEA. This CDR3 spans 11 amino acids. In DNA form, the CDR3 reads TGCACCGTTGTCTCTGGAAACACCATATATTTT. Protein: CTVVSGNTIYF.

The chain uses TRBV20-1 and TRBJ2-3, with TRBD2 identical over 10 bases. This CDR3 is built from 15 residues. CDR1 is DFQATT, CDR2 SNEGSKA, per germline (reference sequence). J was trimmed by 0 bases and V by 6 bases; bases with no gene match: 6. CDR3 DNA sequence: TGCAGTGCAACGGGACTAGCGTATAGCACAGATACGCAGTATTTT. Translated: CSATGLAYSTDTQYF.

This CDR3 reads CASSLPPLRGQETQYF. CDR3 in DNA: TGTGCCAGCAGTTTACCCCCTCTTCGGGGCCAAGAGACCCAGTACTTC. The chain is built from TRBV27 and TRBJ2-5, with D maybe TRBD2 (5 bases). This CDR3 contains 16 residues. V was trimmed by 2 bases and J by 1 base, leaving 14 bases between them. The germline gives CDR1 MNHEY, CDR2 SMNVEV (reference sequence).